This T cell receptor (beta chain) came from a study of blood T cells in healthy people across ages (dated by TCRdb to about 2015). As for the study more broadly: In model experiments, template switching captured about one uniquely barcoded TCR beta cDNA molecule for every two T cells. The donors were divided into four age groups: young (average around 15 years), middle-aged (about 41), aged (about 61) and long-lived (about 80). Using deep sequencing normalized with unique cDNA molecular identifiers, the study measured how TCR beta repertoire diversity changes with age. For two donors (one aged 18 to 30 and one aged 80 or older), the study analyzed two additional independent replicas of 1 million unique cDNA reads from the same blood draw. Donors of different ages were randomly distributed across sequencing lanes to avoid experimental bias.

Broad study findings and their caveats: Observed TCR beta diversity correlated strongly with the percentage of naive T cells measured by flow cytometry. Observed TCR beta diversity per million T cells fell roughly linearly with age, and a significant reduction was already apparent by age approximately 41. Because the CMV infection status of the donors was unknown, age-related changes in expanded clonotypes may potentially have been confounded. Since profiling was done on bulk unsorted PBMCs, naive and antigen-experienced compartments could not be conclusively compared. Estimates of total diversity based on one million sequenced T cells were considered lower bounds and underestimates. Compared with the aged group, more naive CD4+ T cells, fewer expanded clones and increased TCR diversity were shown by the long-lived group, suggesting age selection.

Donors were a few dozen systemically healthy Caucasian individuals from Russia aged 6 to 90 years. About 10 milliliters of peripheral blood were drawn from each donor into EDTA-treated Vacutainer tubes. Ficoll-Paque density-gradient centrifugation was used to isolate PBMCs, with at least 6.5 million obtained per sample. Total RNA was extracted from PBMCs with Trizol reagent, with at least 5 micrograms obtained per sample. The percentages of naive CD45RAhigh/CD27high T cells were determined by flow cytometry on a PBMC aliquot from every donor. Libraries were made using 5' RACE. Sequencing used an Illumina HiSeq 2500. A second PCR of about 6 to 12 cycles was run with a J-beta primer mix and a sample-barcoded 5' primer. Each TCR beta cDNA molecule received a unique molecular identifier from a template-switch 5' adaptor carrying 12 random nucleotides. Each sample yielded at least 2.5 million CDR3-containing paired-end reads. All of the RNA was converted into first-strand cDNA using the Mint cDNA synthesis kit, with a TRBC-specific oligonucleotide serving as the primer. Following uracil-DNA glycosylase treatment, all cDNA underwent a first 18-cycle PCR with the universal primers M1SS and BC2_uni_R. Per the authors' processing: Normalization of each sample was performed by random selection of 1 million high-quality reads, each carrying a distinct molecular identifier. Reads sharing molecular identifiers were discarded rather than binned into consensus sequences. MiTCR, set to a Q25 quality threshold and the strictest error-elimination algorithm, was used for CDR3 identification, clonotype clustering and error correction. A nonparametric unseen species model with Euler transformation was used to estimate lower-bound total TCR beta diversity. Through fastp at Q25 and MiXCR, TCRdb rebuilt clones from the public reads, retaining in-frame beta chains. Rows are combined by CDR3 protein, so each entry shows the most common genes and DNA. The V and J calls and clone size come from TCRdb's table, not from the authors' own analysis. This sample lists about 720,000 distinct CDR3 sequences; 22% were detected once. In total, the top ten clones hold under 25% of the sample.

Concerning this clonotype itself: The specificity of this receptor is unknown. No quality values exist for individual bases; no much larger clone is one base distant.

The sequence derives from a man between 65 and 85 years old in good health. Sequenced material: blood.

CDR3 region: CASSQRVPRSGYEQYF. The nucleotides are TGTGCCAGCAGCCAACGGGTACCAAGGTCGGGCTACGAGCAGTACTTC. The sequence joins TRBV3-1 to TRBJ2-7; the D gene is unclear. CDR1 LGHDT and CDR2 YNNKEL were looked up in the germline V gene (reference sequence). Between the V and J ends, shortened by 2 bases and 3 bases respectively, the junction contains 17 bases. The cysteine opens and the phenylalanine closes a CDR3 of 16 amino acids. Only CDR3 DNA is held: 48 bases, read in frame from base 1.